The clone carrying this TCR beta chain was seen at least ten times. Antigen unknown. This sample is drawn from a study of T-cell reconstitution after alpha-beta-depleted transplantation in children. Points from the study as a whole: At one year after transplant, newly produced T cells mostly accounted for T-cell counts and diversity. In patients about two months after transplant, alpha-beta T cells reportedly arose from several hundred expanded graft clones. Surviving recipient T cells and thymic progenitors accounted for the high day-60 TCRbeta diversity observed in some patients.

Trimming took 1 base from V and 5 from J; bases not matched to a gene: 7. This CDR3 comprises 17 residues. The TCRbeta library was prepared with unique molecular identifiers. TCRdb redid the calling of the PCR reads with MiXCR, one entry per CDR3 protein. The sample lists some 550,000 distinct CDR3 sequences, 23% occurring once. This chain links TRBV12-3 or TRBV12-4 with TRBJ2-5, with TRBD2 matching 13 bases. Sequenced material: PBMCs, mostly from graft donor cells, taken 360 days after TCRalphabeta/CD19-depleted stem cell transplant. This TCR came from a boy younger than two who had a stem cell transplant for acute myeloid leukemia, so the T cells may come from the graft donor. The CDR3 loop reads CASSLVLGGLAGETQYF. The CDR3 DNA reads as TGTGCCAGCAGTTTAGTTTTAGGGGGACTAGCGGGGGAGACCCAGTACTTC.